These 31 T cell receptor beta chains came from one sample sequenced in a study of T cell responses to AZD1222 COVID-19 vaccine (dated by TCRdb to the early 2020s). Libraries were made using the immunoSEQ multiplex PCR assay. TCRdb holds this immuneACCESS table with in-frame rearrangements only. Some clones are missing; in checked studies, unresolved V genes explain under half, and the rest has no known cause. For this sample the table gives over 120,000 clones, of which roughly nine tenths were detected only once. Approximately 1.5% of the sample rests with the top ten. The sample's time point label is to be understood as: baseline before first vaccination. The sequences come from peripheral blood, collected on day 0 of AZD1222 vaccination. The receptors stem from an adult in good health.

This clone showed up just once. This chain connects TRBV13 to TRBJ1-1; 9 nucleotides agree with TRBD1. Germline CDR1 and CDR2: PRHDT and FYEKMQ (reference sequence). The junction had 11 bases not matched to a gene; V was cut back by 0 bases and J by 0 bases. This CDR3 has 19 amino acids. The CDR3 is CASSLGRWRDRDVNTEAFF. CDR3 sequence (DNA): TGTGCCAGCAGCTTAGGCCGGTGGCGGGACAGGGACGTGAACACTGAAGCTTTCTTT.

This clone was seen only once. The CDR3 sequence: CASGGDSQRGSPLHF. The CDR3 nucleotides read TGTGCCAGTGGCGGGGACTCTCAGAGGGGTTCACCCCTCCACTTT. The V call is TRBV19, the J call TRBJ1-6; tentative D call: TRBD1 (5 bases). The V gene's germline CDR1 is LNHDA and CDR2 SQIVND (reference sequence). CDR3 length equals 15 residues. Trimming shortened V by 8 bases and J by 9 bases, and 20 bases separated the two germline ends.

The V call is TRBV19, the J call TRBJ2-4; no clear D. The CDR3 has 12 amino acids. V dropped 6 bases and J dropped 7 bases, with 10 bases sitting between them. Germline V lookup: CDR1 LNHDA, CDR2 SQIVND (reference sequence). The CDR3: CASSTPLNIQYF. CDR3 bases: TGTGCCAGTAGCACCCCCCTTAACATTCAGTACTTC.

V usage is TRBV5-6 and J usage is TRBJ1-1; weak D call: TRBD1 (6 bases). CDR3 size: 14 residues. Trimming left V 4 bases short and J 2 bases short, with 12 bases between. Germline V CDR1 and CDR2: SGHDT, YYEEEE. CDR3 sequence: CASSATGGNTEAFF. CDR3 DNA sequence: TGTGCCAGCAGCGCGACAGGAGGCAACACTGAAGCTTTCTTT.

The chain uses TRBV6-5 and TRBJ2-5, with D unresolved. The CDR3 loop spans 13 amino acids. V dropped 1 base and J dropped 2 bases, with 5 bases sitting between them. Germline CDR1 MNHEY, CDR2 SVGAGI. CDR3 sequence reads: CASSYWPQETQYF. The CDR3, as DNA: TGTGCCAGCAGTTACTGGCCTCAAGAGACCCAGTACTTC.

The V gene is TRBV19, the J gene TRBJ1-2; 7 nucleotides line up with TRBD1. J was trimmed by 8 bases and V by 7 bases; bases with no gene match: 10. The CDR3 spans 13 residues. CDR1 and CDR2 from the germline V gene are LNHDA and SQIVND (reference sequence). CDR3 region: CASTPGGLRGYTF. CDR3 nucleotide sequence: TGTGCCAGTACTCCAGGGGGGCTTCGCGGCTACACCTTC. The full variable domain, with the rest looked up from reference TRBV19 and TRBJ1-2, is DGGITQSPKYLFRKEGQNVTLSCEQNLNHDAMYWYRQDPGQGLRLIYYSQIVNDFQKGDIAEGYSVSREKKESFPLTVTSAQKNPTAFYLCASTPGGLRGYTFGSGTRLTVV.

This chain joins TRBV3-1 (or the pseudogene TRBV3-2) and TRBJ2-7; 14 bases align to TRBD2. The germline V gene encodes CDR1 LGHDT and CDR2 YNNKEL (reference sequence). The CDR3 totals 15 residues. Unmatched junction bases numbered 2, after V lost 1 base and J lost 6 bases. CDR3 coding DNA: TGTGCCAGCAGCCAAGGAGGACTAGCGGGAGGCGAGCAGTACTTC. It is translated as CASSQGGLAGGEQYF.

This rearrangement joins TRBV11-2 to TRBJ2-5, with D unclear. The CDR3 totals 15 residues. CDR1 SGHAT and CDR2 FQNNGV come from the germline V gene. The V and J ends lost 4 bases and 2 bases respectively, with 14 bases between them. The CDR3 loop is CASSWRDILQETQYF. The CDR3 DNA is TGTGCCAGCAGCTGGCGAGATATTCTGCAAGAGACCCAGTACTTC.

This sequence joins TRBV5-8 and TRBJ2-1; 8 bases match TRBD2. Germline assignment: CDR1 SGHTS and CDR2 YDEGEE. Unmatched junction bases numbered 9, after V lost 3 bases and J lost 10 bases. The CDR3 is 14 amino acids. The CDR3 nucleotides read TGTGCCAGCAGCTCAGCGGGAGCGGAAATGGAGCAGTTCTTC. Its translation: CASSSAGAEMEQFF.

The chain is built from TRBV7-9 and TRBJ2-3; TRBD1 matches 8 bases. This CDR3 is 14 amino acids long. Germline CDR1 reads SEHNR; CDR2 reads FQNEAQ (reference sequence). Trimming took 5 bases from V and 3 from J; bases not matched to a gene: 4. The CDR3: CASSIDRGTDTQYF. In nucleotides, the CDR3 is TGTGCCAGCAGCATTGACAGGGGTACAGATACGCAGTATTTT.

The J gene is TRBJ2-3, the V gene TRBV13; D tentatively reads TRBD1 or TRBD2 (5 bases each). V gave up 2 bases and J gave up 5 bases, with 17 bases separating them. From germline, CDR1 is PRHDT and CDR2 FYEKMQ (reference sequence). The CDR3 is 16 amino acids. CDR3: CASSLFRAGGRDTQYF. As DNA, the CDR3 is TGTGCCAGCAGCTTATTCAGGGCCGGAGGTAGAGATACGCAGTATTTT.

CDR3 nucleotides: TGTGCCAGCAGCCAAGATATCGGGCCCGGGGAGCTGTTTTTT. Residues: CASSQDIGPGELFF. The chain uses TRBV3-1 (or the pseudogene TRBV3-2) and TRBJ2-2; D remains ambiguous. V shed 0 bases and J shed 6 bases, with 8 bases lying between them. The germline V gene encodes CDR1 LGHDT and CDR2 YNNKEL (reference sequence). The CDR3 sequence is 14 residues long.

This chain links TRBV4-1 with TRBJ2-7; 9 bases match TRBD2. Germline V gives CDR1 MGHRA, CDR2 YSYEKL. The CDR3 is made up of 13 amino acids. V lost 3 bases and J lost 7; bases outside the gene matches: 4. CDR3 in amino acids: CASSHPGLAEQYF. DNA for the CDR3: TGCGCCAGCAGCCACCCCGGACTAGCGGAGCAGTACTTC.

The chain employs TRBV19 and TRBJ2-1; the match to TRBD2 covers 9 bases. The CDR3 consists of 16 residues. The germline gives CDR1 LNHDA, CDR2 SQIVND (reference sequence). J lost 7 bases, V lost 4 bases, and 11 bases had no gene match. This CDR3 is CASSSSGLASRNEQFF. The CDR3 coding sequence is TGTGCCAGTAGTAGCTCGGGACTAGCAAGTAGAAATGAGCAGTTCTTC.

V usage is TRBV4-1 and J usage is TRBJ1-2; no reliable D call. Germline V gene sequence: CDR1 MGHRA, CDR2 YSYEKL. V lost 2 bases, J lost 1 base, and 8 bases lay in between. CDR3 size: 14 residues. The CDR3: CASSQPIINYGYTF. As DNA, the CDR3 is TGCGCCAGCAGCCAACCAATAATTAACTATGGCTACACCTTC.

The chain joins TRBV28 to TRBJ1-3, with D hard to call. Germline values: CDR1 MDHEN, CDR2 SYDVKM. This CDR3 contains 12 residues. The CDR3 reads CAVPGSGNTIYF. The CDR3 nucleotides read TGTGCAGTCCCGGGCTCTGGAAACACCATATATTTT.

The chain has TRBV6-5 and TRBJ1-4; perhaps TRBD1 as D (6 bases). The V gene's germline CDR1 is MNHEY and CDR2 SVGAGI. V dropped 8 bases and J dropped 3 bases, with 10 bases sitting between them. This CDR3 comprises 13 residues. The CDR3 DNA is TGTGCCAGCGGACGACAGGCTAATGAAAAACTGTTTTTT. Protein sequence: CASGRQANEKLFF.

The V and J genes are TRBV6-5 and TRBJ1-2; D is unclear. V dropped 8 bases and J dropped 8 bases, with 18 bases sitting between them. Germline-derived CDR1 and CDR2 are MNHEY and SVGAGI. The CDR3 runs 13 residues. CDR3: CASLSQAGSGYTF. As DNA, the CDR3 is TGTGCCAGCCTCTCCCAGGCAGGTTCCGGCTACACCTTC.

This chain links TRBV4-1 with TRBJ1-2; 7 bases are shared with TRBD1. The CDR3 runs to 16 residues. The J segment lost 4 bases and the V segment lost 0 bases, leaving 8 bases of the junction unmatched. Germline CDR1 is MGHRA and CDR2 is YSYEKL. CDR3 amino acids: CASSQDGGRGSYGYTF. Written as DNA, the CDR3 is TGCGCCAGCAGCCAAGATGGTGGCAGGGGGTCCTATGGCTACACCTTC.

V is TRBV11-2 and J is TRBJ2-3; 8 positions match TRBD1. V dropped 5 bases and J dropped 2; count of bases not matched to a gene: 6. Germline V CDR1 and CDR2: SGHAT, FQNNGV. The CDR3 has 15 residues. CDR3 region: CASSRPDRVTDTQYF. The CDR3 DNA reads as TGTGCCAGCAGCCGCCCGGACAGGGTCACAGATACGCAGTATTTT.

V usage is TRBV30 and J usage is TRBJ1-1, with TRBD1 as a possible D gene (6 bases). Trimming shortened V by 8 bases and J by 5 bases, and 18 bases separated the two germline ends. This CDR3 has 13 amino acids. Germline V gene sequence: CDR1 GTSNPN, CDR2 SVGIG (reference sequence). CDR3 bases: TGTGCCGGGCGGGGGCCCGGGAGGACTGAAGCTTTCTTT. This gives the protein CAGRGPGRTEAFF.

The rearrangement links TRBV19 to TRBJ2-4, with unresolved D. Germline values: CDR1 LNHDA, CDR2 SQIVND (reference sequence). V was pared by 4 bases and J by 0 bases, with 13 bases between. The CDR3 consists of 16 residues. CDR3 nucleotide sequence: TGTGCCAGTAGTACCTCCGTCCCGGGAGCCAAAAACATTCAGTACTTC. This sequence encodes CASSTSVPGAKNIQYF.

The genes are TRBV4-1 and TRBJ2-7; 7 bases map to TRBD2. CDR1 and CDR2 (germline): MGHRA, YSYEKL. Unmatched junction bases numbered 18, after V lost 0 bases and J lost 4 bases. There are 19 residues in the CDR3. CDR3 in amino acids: CASSQEKAGRAVRWYEQYF. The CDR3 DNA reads TGCGCCAGCAGCCAAGAGAAAGCGGGAAGAGCAGTCCGATGGTACGAGCAGTACTTC.

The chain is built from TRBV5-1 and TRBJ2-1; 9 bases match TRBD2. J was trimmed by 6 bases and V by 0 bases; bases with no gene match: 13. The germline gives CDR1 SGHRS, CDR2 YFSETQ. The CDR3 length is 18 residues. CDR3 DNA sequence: TGCGCCAGCAGCTTGGCCATGGTGGCGGGAGGGCCGCGCAATGAGCAGTTCTTC. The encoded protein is CASSLAMVAGGPRNEQFF.

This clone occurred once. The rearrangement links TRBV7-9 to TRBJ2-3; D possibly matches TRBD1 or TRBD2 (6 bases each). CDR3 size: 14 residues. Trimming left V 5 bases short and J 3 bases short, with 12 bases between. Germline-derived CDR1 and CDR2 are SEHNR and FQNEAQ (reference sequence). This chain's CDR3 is CASSPSGATDTQYF. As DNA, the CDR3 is TGTGCCAGCAGCCCGTCGGGGGCTACAGATACGCAGTATTTT.

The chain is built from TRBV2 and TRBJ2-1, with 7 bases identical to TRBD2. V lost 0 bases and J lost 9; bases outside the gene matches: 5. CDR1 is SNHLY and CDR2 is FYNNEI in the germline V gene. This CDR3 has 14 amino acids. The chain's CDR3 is CASSEAGGDSEQFF. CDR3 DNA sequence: TGTGCCAGCAGTGAAGCGGGAGGGGATAGTGAGCAGTTCTTC.

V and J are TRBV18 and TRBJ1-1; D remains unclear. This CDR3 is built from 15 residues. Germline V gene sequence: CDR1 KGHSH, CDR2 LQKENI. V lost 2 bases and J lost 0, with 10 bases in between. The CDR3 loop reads CASSPLGQVNTEAFF. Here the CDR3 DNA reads TGTGCCAGCTCACCATTAGGGCAGGTGAACACTGAAGCTTTCTTT. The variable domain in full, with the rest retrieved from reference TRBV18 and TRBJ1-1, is NAGVMQNPRHLVRRRGQEARLRCSPMKGHSHVYWYRQLPEEGLKFMVYLQKENIIDESGMPKERFSAEFPKEGPSILRIQQVVRGDSAAYFCASSPLGQVNTEAFFGQGTRLTVV.

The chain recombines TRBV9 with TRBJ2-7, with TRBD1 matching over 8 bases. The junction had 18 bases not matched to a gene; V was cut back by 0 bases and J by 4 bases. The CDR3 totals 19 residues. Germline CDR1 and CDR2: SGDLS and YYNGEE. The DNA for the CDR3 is TGTGCCAGCAGCGTAGACGCCGTTCGACCGGGACAGGCGTCTTACGAGCAGTACTTC. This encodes CASSVDAVRPGQASYEQYF. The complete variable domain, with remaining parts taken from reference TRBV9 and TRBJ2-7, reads DSGVTQTPKHLITATGQRVTLRCSPRSGDLSVYWYQQSLDQGLQFLIQYYNGEERAKGNILERFSAQQFPDLHSELNLSSLELGDSALYFCASSVDAVRPGQASYEQYFGPGTRLTVT.

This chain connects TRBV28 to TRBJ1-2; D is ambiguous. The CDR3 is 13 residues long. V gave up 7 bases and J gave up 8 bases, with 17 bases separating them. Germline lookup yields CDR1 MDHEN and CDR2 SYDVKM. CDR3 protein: CASNRALGSGYTF. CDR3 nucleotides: TGTGCCAGCAATCGGGCTCTGGGGTCGGGCTACACCTTC.

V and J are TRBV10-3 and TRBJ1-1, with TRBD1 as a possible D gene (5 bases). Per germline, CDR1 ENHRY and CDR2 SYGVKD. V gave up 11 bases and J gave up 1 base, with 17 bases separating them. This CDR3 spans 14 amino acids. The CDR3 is CASTSAGPNTEAFF. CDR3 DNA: TGTGCCTCCACCTCTGCGGGGCCGAACACTGAAGCTTTCTTT.

CDR3 in amino acids: CASSPRTGGTALNEKLFF. As DNA, the CDR3 is TGTGCCAGTAGTCCACGGACAGGGGGGACCGCACTTAATGAAAAACTGTTTTTT. This chain uses TRBV19 with TRBJ1-4; 10 positions agree with TRBD1. The CDR3 loop spans 18 amino acids. Unmatched junction bases numbered 13, after V lost 5 bases and J lost 4 bases. CDR1 LNHDA and CDR2 SQIVND come from the germline V gene (reference sequence).